This T cell receptor (beta chain) was documented in a study of spatial heterogeneity in lung cancer. Turning to the study itself: There were consistently more beta-chain sequences detected than alpha-chain sequences.

Time point reported: sample taken at primary tumor resection. TCRs were sequenced from unsorted whole RNA of tumor, nontumor lung or PBMC. Samples were donated by 72 untreated early-stage non-small cell lung cancer patients. TCRdb recomputed calls from the 5' RACE reads with MiXCR, one row per CDR3 protein. The profile shows around 11,000 distinct CDR3 sequences, about 4% of them singletons. The CDR3 is 14 residues long. The V gene lost 3 bases and the J gene lost 5 bases, with 13 bases spanning the gap. Germline CDR1 ENHRY, CDR2 SYGVKD. There are many counts of this clonotype. Found in a library prepared for alpha chains, this beta chain is an off-target read, and its abundance has little meaning.

The clonotype comes from a male donor with early-stage non-small cell lung cancer. The sample consisted of normal lung tissue next to the tumor, taken at surgery. The chain combines TRBV10-3 with TRBJ1-1; D possibly corresponds to TRBD1 (5 bases). CDR3 loop: CAISDGARGTEAFF. CDR3 in DNA: TGTGCCATCAGTGATGGGGCGCGGGGTACTGAAGCTTTCTTT.